This T cell receptor beta chain emerged from a study of response to subunit inactivated influenza vaccine. This clonotype was seen once. Its matching antigen is unknown. TCRdb passed the RT-PCR reads through MiXCR, listing each CDR3 protein once. The table includes 530,000 or so distinct CDR3 sequences, less than 30% detected once. CDR1 is DFQATT and CDR2 is SNEGSKA in the germline V gene (reference sequence). V lost 3 bases and J lost 0, with 8 bases in between. This CDR3 comprises 13 residues. Study-wide results and limits: It was suggested by the authors that few new T cells are recruited by each seasonal influenza vaccination.

The TCR comes from a man aged 50 or older who received an inactivated influenza vaccine. J is TRBJ1-1 and V is TRBV20-1; no clear D gene. The material was CD4+ T cells sorted from PBMCs, obtained 5 to 6 days after vaccination. CDR3 bases: TGCAGTGCTAGGTCCAGTCTGAACACTGAAGCTTTCTTT. Translating gives CSARSSLNTEAFF.